Following are 16 T cell receptor beta chains from one sample sequenced in a study of regulatory T cells in long-lasting Graves disease. In building TCR beta libraries, iRepertoire HTBI primers were used together with Arm-PCR of CDR3 regions. TCRdb reprocessed the multiplex PCR reads with MiXCR, giving one entry per CDR3 protein. The repertoire holds some 250,000 distinct CDR3 sequences, with around 16% as singletons. As for time point: newly diagnosed GD, antithyroid drugs for less than 3 months. There was RNA extracted from PBMCs, and the TCR library was made from it. The sample consisted of peripheral blood mononuclear cells (PBMCs), taken at new diagnosis, from a patient treated with antithyroid drugs. These TCRs come from a female donor with Graves disease.

Only a few counts were recorded for this clonotype. Mismatch with germline at one junction end may stem from a read error. CDR3 coding DNA: TGTGCCAGTAGCTTAGAAATTTCGGGGACTAGCATCTTC. Translation gives CASSLEISGTSIF. The chain couples TRBV11-2 to TRBJ2-7; TRBD2 aligns across 9 bases. CDR3 size: 13 residues. CDR1 is SGHAT, CDR2 FQNNGV, per germline.

This chain connects TRBV18 to TRBJ2-1; 14 bases map to TRBD2. The V gene's germline CDR1 is KGHSH and CDR2 LQKENI. The CDR3 spans 17 residues. V was pared by 3 bases and J by 10 bases, with 11 bases of the junction left unmatched. CDR3 coding DNA: TGTGCCAGCTCACCTGCGACTAGCGGGAGGGCCGGGTACGAGCAGTTCTTC. It encodes CASSPATSGRAGYEQFF.

This clonotype was observed at least ten times. The CDR3 loop reads CASKMGQGWNEKLFF. The CDR3 DNA reads TGTGCCAGCAAGATGGGACAGGGGTGGAATGAAAAACTGTTTTTT. The chain is built from TRBV12-3 or TRBV12-4 and TRBJ1-4; 10 nucleotides agree with TRBD1. This CDR3 has 15 amino acids. V trimming: 7 bases; J trimming: 5 bases; junction bases outside the gene matches: 7.

V usage is TRBV2 and J usage is TRBJ1-4; the D is unclear. Trimming took off 1 base at V and 4 bases at J, with 10 bases between the two ends. The CDR3 runs 15 residues. Germline CDR1 reads SNHLY; CDR2 reads FYNNEI. The CDR3 nucleotides read TGTGCCAGCAGTGAAGATCGCAGGTTTAATGAAAAACTGTTTTTT. Its protein is CASSEDRRFNEKLFF.

This clonotype was counted at least ten times. The genes are TRBV20-1 and TRBJ1-1; D is perhaps TRBD1 (6 bases). Trimming removed 1 base from V and 6 bases from J, with 12 bases in between. Germline CDR1 reads DFQATT; CDR2 reads SNEGSKA (reference sequence). CDR3 length: 13 amino acids. CDR3 residues: CSARGHNRAEAFF. The DNA of the CDR3 is TGCAGTGCTAGAGGGCATAACAGGGCTGAAGCTTTCTTT.

This chain joins TRBV7-2 and TRBJ1-1; weak D call: TRBD1 (5 bases). Germline CDR1 and CDR2: SGHTA and FQGNSA. V dropped 5 bases and J dropped 9 bases, with 13 bases sitting between them. This CDR3 region has 12 residues. The chain's CDR3 is CASSPGPPQAFF. DNA of the CDR3: TGTGCCAGCAGCCCAGGGCCACCCCAAGCTTTCTTT.

The rearrangement uses TRBV11-2 and TRBJ2-2, with TRBD2 matching over 14 bases. The germline CDR1 and CDR2 sequences are SGHAT and FQNNGV. The V gene end was trimmed by 5 bases and the J gene end by 6 bases; junction bases not matched to a gene: 8. The CDR3 is 17 residues long. CDR3 amino acids: CASSHGTSGSMPGELFF. Written as DNA, the CDR3 is TGTGCCAGCAGCCACGGGACTAGCGGGAGTATGCCCGGGGAGCTGTTTTTT.

Ten or more counts support this clonotype. V usage is TRBV20-1 and J usage is TRBJ2-7; 11 bases match TRBD2. The germline V gene encodes CDR1 DFQATT and CDR2 SNEGSKA (reference sequence). The CDR3 is 14 residues long. With V trimmed by 5 bases and J by 4 bases, 7 bases remained unmatched. For the CDR3, the DNA is TGCAGTGCTCAAACTAGCGGGAGTTCTTACGAGCAGTACTTC. Amino acid sequence: CSAQTSGSSYEQYF.

This clonotype was seen repeatedly, ten times or more. The chain links TRBV7-9 to TRBJ2-5; 7 positions agree with TRBD2. Germline trimming cut 0 bases from V and 10 bases from J; bases unmatched to any gene: 17. The CDR3 has 17 residues. Germline CDR1 is SEHNR and CDR2 is FQNEAQ (reference sequence). Written as DNA, the CDR3 is TGTGCCAGCAGCTTAGCTGGGAAGGTTAGCGGGCCAAGGGACCAGTACTTC. It specifies CASSLAGKVSGPRDQYF.

Ten or more counts support this clonotype. The CDR3 DNA sequence: TGTGCCAGCAGCTCACAGGGGGCAAGCACAGATACGCAGTATTTT. This gives the protein CASSSQGASTDTQYF. The chain recombines TRBV11-2 with TRBJ2-3; 9 bases match TRBD1. Losses at the gene ends were 4 bases for V and 0 bases for J; bases not matched to a gene: 2. The CDR3 totals 15 residues. Per the germline V gene, CDR1 is SGHAT and CDR2 is FQNNGV. Full variable domain (outside the CDR3, taken from reference TRBV11-2 and TRBJ2-3): EAGVAQSPRYKIIEKRQSVAFWCNPISGHATLYWYQQILGQGPKLLIQFQNNGVVDDSQLPKDRFSAERLKGVDSTLKIQPAKLEDSAVYLCASSSQGASTDTQYFGPGTRLTVL.

This clonotype was seen many times. The chain combines TRBV28 with TRBJ2-7; 8 bases match TRBD1. This CDR3 contains 15 residues. Trimming took 5 bases from V and 3 from J; bases not matched to a gene: 9. Germline loops: CDR1 MDHEN, CDR2 SYDVKM. CDR3 in amino acids: CASSPGTGWNYEQYF. The CDR3 DNA is TGTGCCAGCAGTCCGGGGACAGGATGGAACTACGAGCAGTACTTC.

In this sample, this clonotype turned up many times. The chain uses TRBV11-2 and TRBJ2-4, with 10 bases fitting TRBD2. There are 16 residues in the CDR3. The V and J ends lost 5 bases and 0 bases, in that order; junction bases with no gene match: 4. CDR1 and CDR2 from the germline V gene are SGHAT and FQNNGV. CDR3 in amino acids: CASSLSGGLAKNIQYF. CDR3 coding DNA: TGTGCCAGCAGCCTTAGCGGGGGGCTAGCCAAAAACATTCAGTACTTC.

This clonotype was found many times. Compared with germline, one end of the junction differs, possibly owing to a read error. This chain links TRBV7-9 with TRBJ2-1; 9 bases map to TRBD1. CDR1 is SEHNR and CDR2 is FQNEAQ in the germline V gene (reference sequence). The CDR3 covers 15 residues. CDR3 sequence reads: CASSSGTGLLDEQFF. DNA for the CDR3: TGTGCCAGCAGCTCCGGGACAGGGCTCTTGGATGAACAGTTCTTC.

Turning to this clonotype: A junction end diverges from the germline sequence, so it may reflect a read error. The rearrangement links TRBV27 to TRBJ2-2; 12 nucleotides line up with TRBD2. The CDR3 has 17 amino acids. Germline V gene sequence: CDR1 MNHEY, CDR2 SMNVEV (reference sequence). The CDR3 spells CANSLFLAGGPGGELFF. In DNA form, the CDR3 reads TGTGCCAACAGTTTATTTCTAGCGGGAGGGCCGGGCGGGGAGCTGTTTTTT.

This clonotype appeared many times. This chain links TRBV10-3 with TRBJ1-1; weak D call: TRBD1 (5 bases). Germline assignment: CDR1 ENHRY and CDR2 SYGVKD. CDR3 length equals 14 residues. The V and J ends lost 3 bases and 7 bases respectively, with 15 bases between them. In nucleotides, the CDR3 is TGTGCCATCAGTGAATCTGGGGGTGGAGGTGAAGCTTTCTTT. Its translation: CAISESGGGGEAFF.

This clonotype occurred many times. This chain connects TRBV6-2 or TRBV6-3 to TRBJ1-2; 7 bases map to TRBD1. CDR1 and CDR2 (germline): MNHEY, SVGEGT. Trimming removed 2 bases from V and 2 bases from J; junction bases left unmatched: 2. The CDR3 has 14 amino acids. DNA of the CDR3: TGTGCCAGCAGTTACGGGACAGTGAACTATGGCTACACCTTC. Its translation: CASSYGTVNYGYTF.